This T cell receptor (beta chain) was obtained from a study of prognosis after radiotherapy for stage I lung cancer. As for the study in general: Histology showed adenocarcinoma in around 12 patients versus squamous cell carcinoma in seven.

Study-wide results and caveats: Patients with distant metastases had lower Shannon entropy after stereotactic body radiation therapy.

Genomic DNA yielded TCR beta CDR3, amplified by two-round multiplex PCR. The use of primers specific to each TRBV and TRBJ gene characterized first-round PCR. TCRdb analysed the multiplex PCR reads with MiXCR anew, one entry per CDR3 protein. The table has about 20,000 distinct CDR3 sequences, around 46% seen once. Germline lookup yields CDR1 SEHNR and CDR2 FQNEAQ (reference sequence). The CDR3 is 15 residues long. V was trimmed by 1 base and J by 5 bases, leaving 15 bases between them. This clonotype came up many times. As yet, its antigen is unknown. Sequences were derived from PBMCs, sampled before or after stereotactic body radiation therapy (not recorded which). This TCR was sampled from a donor over 45 with non-small cell lung cancer. The chain uses TRBV7-9 and TRBJ2-7; D may be TRBD1 or TRBD2 (5 bases each). CDR3 in DNA: TGTGCCAGCAGCTTAGGCCGGGGACGGGGCGACGAGCAGTACTTC. Translating it yields CASSLGRGRGDEQYF. The whole variable domain, filled in from reference TRBV7-9 and TRBJ2-7, reads DTGVSQNPRHKITKRGQNVTFRCDPISEHNRLYWYRQTLGQGPEFLTYFQNEAQLEKSRLLSDRFSAERPKGSFSTLEIQRTEQGDSAMYLCASSLGRGRGDEQYFGPGTRLTVT.